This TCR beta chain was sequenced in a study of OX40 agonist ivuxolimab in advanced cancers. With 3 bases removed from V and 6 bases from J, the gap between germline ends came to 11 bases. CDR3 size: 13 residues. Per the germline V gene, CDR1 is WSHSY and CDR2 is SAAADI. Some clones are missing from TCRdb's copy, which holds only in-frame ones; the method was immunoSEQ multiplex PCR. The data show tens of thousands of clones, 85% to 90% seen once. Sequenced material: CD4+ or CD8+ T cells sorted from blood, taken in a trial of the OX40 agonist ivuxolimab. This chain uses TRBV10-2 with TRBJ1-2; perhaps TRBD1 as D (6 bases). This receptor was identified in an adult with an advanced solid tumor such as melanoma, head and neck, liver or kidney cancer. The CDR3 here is CASSERGANGYTF. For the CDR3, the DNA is TGCGCCAGCAGTGAACGGGGGGCAAATGGCTACACCTTC.